This TCR beta chain was documented in a study of cytomegalovirus exposure and HLA in healthy donors. Both 60 Vbeta primers and 13 Jbeta primers went into the PCR. Only in-frame clones appear in the TCRdb table, and some are missing; sequencing was by immunoSEQ multiplex PCR. The repertoire holds fewer than 130,000 clones, about three quarters seen once, with around 5% in the top ten. This clone was seen a single time. Donors likely had unrecorded immune exposures despite being nominally healthy when sampled. Germline V gene lookup returns CDR1 LNHNV and CDR2 YYDKDF (reference sequence). With 5 bases clipped from V and 2 bases from J, the junction kept 8 bases outside the gene matches. The CDR3 runs 16 residues.

The specimen sequenced was PBMCs. The clonotype originates from a female donor in good health and CMV-seropositive. The gene calls are TRBV15 and TRBJ2-3; 9 bases align to TRBD2. In nucleotides, the CDR3 is TGTGCCACCAGCGCGAACCCTAGCGGGACCACAGATACGCAGTATTTT. Amino acid sequence: CATSANPSGTTDTQYF.